A single sample gave rise to the 30 T cell receptor beta chains below, sequenced in a study of T cell responses to AZD1222 COVID-19 vaccine. Sequencing was performed with immunoSEQ multiplex PCR; in TCRdb, only in-frame clones are kept and a portion is missing. The sample has about 81,000 clones; around 93% are singletons. Sequenced material: peripheral blood, taken 28 days after the second AZD1222 dose. These receptors all come from an adult who received the AZD1222 COVID-19 vaccine.

This chain links TRBV5-4 with TRBJ2-1, with D hard to call. The ends were cut back, 1 base at V and 7 bases at J, with 12 bases in the middle. This CDR3 contains 14 residues. Germline assignment: CDR1 SGHNT and CDR2 YYREEE (reference sequence). The CDR3 DNA follows: TGTGCCAGCAGCTTGCTTGGCCGGATAAATGAGCAGTTCTTC. Its protein product is CASSLLGRINEQFF. Using reference TRBV5-4 and TRBJ2-1 for the parts outside the CDR3, the full variable domain is ETGVTQSPTHLIKTRGQQVTLRCSSQSGHNTVSWYQQALGQGPQFIFQYYREEENGRGNFPPRFSGLQFPNYSSELNVNALELDDSALYLCASSLLGRINEQFFGPGTRLTVL.

This chain links TRBV24-1 with TRBJ1-1; D unresolved. V lost 2 bases and J lost 8, with 5 bases in between. The CDR3 is 11 amino acids. Germline-derived CDR1 and CDR2 are KGHDR and SFDVKD. The CDR3 bases are TGTGCCACCAGTGATTCGCGGGAAGCTTTCTTT. This codes for CATSDSREAFF.

CDR3 DNA sequence: TGTGCCAGCAGCGTACGTGAAGGGGTCCACGAGCAGTACTTC. Its protein is CASSVREGVHEQYF. The chain combines TRBV9 with TRBJ2-7; maybe TRBD1 (5 bases). Germline V CDR1 and CDR2: SGDLS, YYNGEE. This CDR3 has 14 amino acids. Trimming stripped 1 base from V and 5 bases from J, with 13 bases between.

This clone was recorded only once. CDR3 in DNA: TGTGCCAGCGGGACTAGCGGTGCCTACGAGCAGTACTTC. It specifies CASGTSGAYEQYF. The V and J genes are TRBV6-5 and TRBJ2-7, with 11 bases fitting TRBD2. This CDR3 contains 13 residues. V gave up 8 bases and J gave up 2 bases; unmatched junction bases: 2. In germline, CDR1 is MNHEY, CDR2 SVGAGI.

This clone was observed a single time. The chain is built from TRBV7-8 and TRBJ2-7; D remains unclear. Trimming removed 2 bases from V and 0 bases from J, with 8 bases in between. There are 14 residues in the CDR3. Germline V gene sequence: CDR1 SGHVS, CDR2 FQNEAQ. The CDR3 nucleotides read TGTGCCAGCAGCTTATTACCGAGCTCCTACGAGCAGTACTTC. The encoded protein is CASSLLPSSYEQYF.

The V call is TRBV7-2, the J call TRBJ1-1; no definite D call. This CDR3 comprises 15 residues. The V end lost 3 bases, the J end lost 1 base, and 12 bases lay between the germline ends. The V gene's germline CDR1 is SGHTA and CDR2 FQGNSA. CDR3 sequence (DNA): TGTGCCAGCAGCTTCACGTTAGGGTCGAACACTGAAGCTTTCTTT. Its translation is CASSFTLGSNTEAFF.

This clone was recorded only once. The chain combines TRBV5-1 with TRBJ1-6, with a weak D call TRBD1 (6 bases). This CDR3 contains 15 residues. The V and J ends lost 0 bases and 9 bases respectively, with 13 bases between them. Germline V gene sequence: CDR1 SGHRS, CDR2 YFSETQ. For the CDR3, the DNA is TGCGCCAGCAGCTTGGGGCAGGGGAGCTTTTCACCCCTCCACTTT. This gives the protein CASSLGQGSFSPLHF.

The chain joins TRBV2 to TRBJ2-7; perhaps TRBD2 as D (7 bases). The CDR3 runs 14 residues. CDR1 is SNHLY, CDR2 FYNNEI, per germline. V dropped 3 bases and J dropped 6 bases, with 15 bases sitting between them. Here the CDR3 reads CASSEDLRGGEQYF. The CDR3 bases are TGTGCCAGCAGTGAGGACCTAAGGGGGGGCGAGCAGTACTTC.

The chain joins TRBV2 to TRBJ2-3; TRBD2 is a possible D gene (6 bases). The germline V gene encodes CDR1 SNHLY and CDR2 FYNNEI. This CDR3 is built from 15 residues. Trimming took 4 bases from V and 0 from J, leaving 11 bases between them. CDR3 sequence reads: CASSGAGPSTDTQYF. CDR3 bases: TGTGCCAGCAGTGGGGCGGGACCTAGCACAGATACGCAGTATTTT.

This clone turned up a few times. This rearrangement joins TRBV21-1 to TRBJ1-1. TRBV21-1 counts as a pseudogene. The CDR3 spans 14 residues. The DNA for the CDR3 is TGTGCCAGCACCCAACGGGGAAGGGCCCCTGAAGCTTTCTTT. It specifies CASTQRGRAPEAFF.

A single count supports this clone. This sequence joins TRBV7-2 and TRBJ2-3; D might be TRBD1 or TRBD2, each matching 6 bases. Germline CDR1 is SGHTA and CDR2 is FQGNSA. The V end was cut by 5 bases, the J end by 4 bases, with 22 bases between. The CDR3 is 17 residues long. The CDR3 is CASSLWGASGASDTQYF. Written as DNA, the CDR3 is TGTGCCAGCAGCCTATGGGGGGCTAGTGGGGCCTCAGATACGCAGTATTTT.

This clone was seen only once. This chain uses TRBV5-1 with TRBJ2-1; TRBD2 matches 11 bases. Germline CDR1 and CDR2: SGHRS and YFSETQ. Unmatched junction bases numbered 10, after V lost 5 bases and J lost 0 bases. The CDR3 consists of 18 residues. CDR3 amino acids: CASRPTSGMASSYNEQFF. CDR3 in DNA: TGCGCCAGCAGACCGACTAGCGGGATGGCTAGCTCCTACAATGAGCAGTTCTTC.

CDR3 amino acids: CASSQDLEAEYSNQPQHF. The DNA of the CDR3 is TGCGCCAGCAGCCAAGATCTGGAGGCAGAATATAGCAATCAGCCCCAGCATTTT. V usage is TRBV4-1 and J usage is TRBJ1-5; D remains unclear. The ends were cut back, 0 bases at V and 0 bases at J, with 15 bases in the middle. Germline CDR1 reads MGHRA; CDR2 reads YSYEKL. The CDR3 extends over 18 amino acids.

V usage is TRBV9 and J usage is TRBJ1-4, with 8 bases lining up with TRBD1. Germline CDR1 and CDR2: SGDLS and YYNGEE. Trimming removed 2 bases from V and 7 bases from J; junction bases left unmatched: 10. CDR3 length equals 16 residues. The CDR3 DNA is TGTGCCAGCAGCGTGACAGGGGCGGCTCTAGGTGAAAAACTGTTTTTT. It codes for CASSVTGAALGEKLFF.

The J gene is TRBJ2-2, the V gene TRBV4-2, with TRBD2 matching over 13 bases. The V and J ends lost 4 bases and 4 bases, in that order; junction bases with no gene match: 9. From germline, CDR1 is LGHNA and CDR2 YNFKEQ. The CDR3 is 18 amino acids. The CDR3 loop reads CASSLGLAGEGSTGELFF. CDR3 nucleotide sequence: TGTGCCAGCAGCCTAGGACTAGCGGGAGAGGGGTCCACCGGGGAGCTGTTTTTT.

The chain carries TRBV5-4 and TRBJ2-5; 9 nucleotides line up with TRBD2. V shed 0 bases and J 5 bases; nucleotides not matched to a gene: 5. CDR1 SGHNT and CDR2 YYREEE come from the germline V gene (reference sequence). The CDR3 is 15 amino acids. The CDR3 loop is CASSLGAGGYETQYF. The DNA of the CDR3 is TGTGCCAGCAGCTTGGGAGCGGGAGGTTATGAGACCCAGTACTTC.

The rearrangement uses TRBV11-2 and TRBJ1-6, with D unresolved. CDR1 and CDR2 from the germline V gene are SGHAT and FQNNGV. The CDR3 spans 14 residues. Trimming shortened V by 6 bases and J by 6 bases, and 12 bases separated the two germline ends. The CDR3 DNA sequence: TGTGCCAGCAGAAACCGGGAGATTAATTCACCCCTCCACTTT. This translates into CASRNREINSPLHF.

The gene calls are TRBV30 and TRBJ2-5, with 10 positions matching TRBD2. Losses at the gene ends were 1 base for V and 5 bases for J; bases not matched to a gene: 7. This CDR3 has 15 amino acids. CDR1 and CDR2 from the germline V gene are GTSNPN and SVGIG (reference sequence). The CDR3 DNA is TGTGCCTGGAGTGAGCTAGCGGGAGTAGGGGAGACCCAGTACTTC. Translated, it gives CAWSELAGVGETQYF.

This chain connects TRBV10-3 to TRBJ1-3; D may be TRBD1 (5 bases). This CDR3 has 17 amino acids. In germline, CDR1 is ENHRY, CDR2 SYGVKD. Trimming left V 7 bases short and J 3 bases short, with 22 bases between. The CDR3 spells CAITKGDVAAGGNTIYF. CDR3 bases: TGTGCCATCACTAAAGGGGACGTCGCCGCTGGTGGAAACACCATATATTTT.

The gene calls are TRBV5-1 and TRBJ2-4, with 14 positions matching TRBD2. V shed 3 bases and J 16 bases; nucleotides not matched to a gene: 15. The CDR3 is 16 residues long. The germline V gene encodes CDR1 SGHRS and CDR2 YFSETQ. CDR3 DNA: TGCGCCAGCAGCTGGGGGACTAGCGGGAGTAAGACGCCGGAATACTTC. Its protein is CASSWGTSGSKTPEYF.

The chain is built from TRBV27 and TRBJ2-5, with 8 nucleotides matching TRBD1. The germline V gene has CDR1 MNHEY and CDR2 SMNVEV (reference sequence). The CDR3 totals 13 residues. After removal of 3 bases from V and 8 bases from J, the junction contained 5 bases not matched to a gene. This chain's CDR3 is CASSLRTGRTQYF. DNA of the CDR3: TGTGCCAGCAGTTTGCGGACAGGGCGTACCCAGTACTTC.

The chain has TRBV12-3 or TRBV12-4 and TRBJ2-3; the D gene is possibly TRBD2 (6 bases). V lost 4 bases and J 3 bases, leaving 8 bases between the germline ends. The CDR3 runs 13 residues. The CDR3 coding sequence is TGTGCCAGCAGTTCGGGGGTAACAGATACGCAGTATTTT. This codes for CASSSGVTDTQYF.

V usage is TRBV28 and J usage is TRBJ1-2; 9 bases match TRBD1. The V and J ends lost 6 bases and 5 bases, in that order; junction bases with no gene match: 10. Per germline, CDR1 MDHEN and CDR2 SYDVKM. The length of the CDR3 is 15 residues. The CDR3 bases are TGTGCCAGCAGACAACGGGGGACAGGGAAATATGGCTACACCTTC. This encodes CASRQRGTGKYGYTF.

The V and J genes are TRBV7-9 and TRBJ2-5; TRBD2 agrees at 12 bases. V was clipped by 4 bases and J by 5 bases; unmatched bases: 8. Germline V lookup: CDR1 SEHNR, CDR2 FQNEAQ (reference sequence). This CDR3 spans 16 amino acids. Here the CDR3 DNA reads TGTGCCAGCAGCTCGCCCCGACTAGCGGGAGAGGAGACCCAGTACTTC. As protein: CASSSPRLAGEETQYF.

This chain connects TRBV4-3 to TRBJ2-7; TRBD2 is a possible D gene (6 bases). In germline, CDR1 is LGHNA, CDR2 YSLEER. Trimming pared 0 bases from V and 2 bases from J, leaving 14 bases between. The CDR3 has 16 amino acids. The CDR3 sequence: CASSQDVVRLAYEQYF. CDR3 nucleotide sequence: TGCGCCAGCAGCCAAGATGTAGTCCGACTAGCCTACGAGCAGTACTTC.

The chain links TRBV28 to TRBJ1-5, with D uncertain. This CDR3 is 14 amino acids long. Deletions cut 3 bases from V and 2 bases from J, with 8 bases between. CDR1 and CDR2 from the germline V gene are MDHEN and SYDVKM. This CDR3 reads CASSFRAGNQPQHF. CDR3 nucleotide sequence: TGTGCCAGCAGTTTCCGAGCGGGCAATCAGCCCCAGCATTTT.

The chain uses TRBV28 and TRBJ2-1; D is ambiguous. V was trimmed by 7 bases and J by 5 bases, leaving 6 bases between them. CDR1 MDHEN and CDR2 SYDVKM come from the germline V gene. The CDR3 has 11 amino acids. The chain's CDR3 is CASNRNNEQFF. As DNA, the CDR3 is TGTGCCAGCAATCGGAACAATGAGCAGTTCTTC.

The chain combines TRBV5-1 with TRBJ2-2; D is unclear. The CDR3 contains 12 residues. From germline, CDR1 is SGHRS and CDR2 YFSETQ. V lost 3 bases and J lost 4, with 4 bases in between. CDR3 DNA sequence: TGCGCCAGCAGCTCCTCCACCGGGGAGCTGTTTTTT. Protein sequence: CASSSSTGELFF.

The chain recombines TRBV19 with TRBJ2-2; D is possibly TRBD2 (6 bases). This CDR3 has 15 residues. Germline V CDR1 and CDR2: LNHDA, SQIVND (reference sequence). The V gene lost 2 bases and the J gene lost 5 bases, with 12 bases spanning the gap. The DNA of the CDR3 is TGTGCCAGTAGTATATCCGGGGGTGGGACCGGGGAGCTGTTTTTT. Translated: CASSISGGGTGELFF.

The chain employs TRBV5-6 and TRBJ1-1; D is possibly TRBD1 (6 bases). The germline V gene encodes CDR1 SGHDT and CDR2 YYEEEE. Trimming removed 0 bases from V and 5 bases from J, with 11 bases in between. The CDR3 is 14 residues long. The chain's CDR3 is CASSLVGGETEAFF. The CDR3 DNA follows: TGTGCCAGCAGCTTGGTCGGGGGCGAGACTGAAGCTTTCTTT. Using reference TRBV5-6 and TRBJ1-1 for the parts outside the CDR3, the full variable domain is DAGVTQSPTHLIKTRGQQVTLRCSPKSGHDTVSWYQQALGQGPQFIFQYYEEEERQRGNFPDRFSGHQFPNYSSELNVNALLLGDSALYLCASSLVGGETEAFFGQGTRLTVV.